These 30 T cell receptor beta chains came from one sample sequenced in a study of T cell changes during pregnancy in multiple sclerosis. Sequencing was performed with immunoSEQ multiplex PCR; in TCRdb, only in-frame clones are kept and a portion is missing. The table lists roughly 110,000 clones, roughly 89% of them singletons. This specimen was peripheral blood, taken before pregnancy. These receptors originate from a female donor with multiple sclerosis, enrolled in a pregnancy study.

The genes are TRBV7-9 and TRBJ2-7; 8 nucleotides line up with TRBD1. Germline V gives CDR1 SEHNR, CDR2 FQNEAQ (reference sequence). With V trimmed by 7 bases and J by 7 bases, 6 bases remained unmatched. This CDR3 is 12 amino acids long. Here the CDR3 DNA reads TGTGCCAGCAAGGGACAGGCTCCTGAGCAGTACTTC. This encodes CASKGQAPEQYF.

The rearrangement links TRBV5-1 to TRBJ1-1; 8 bases map to TRBD1. The CDR3 is 15 amino acids. Trimming took 3 bases from V and 1 from J; bases not matched to a gene: 5. Germline V lookup: CDR1 SGHRS, CDR2 YFSETQ. The CDR3 here is CASSSLGTGNTEAFF. In nucleotides, the CDR3 is TGCGCCAGCAGCTCACTGGGGACAGGGAACACTGAAGCTTTCTTT.

The chain joins TRBV5-1 to TRBJ1-1; 7 bases line up with TRBD1. Germline lookup yields CDR1 SGHRS and CDR2 YFSETQ. J gave up 2 bases and V 4 bases, and 2 bases lay outside the gene matches. This CDR3 contains 13 residues. The CDR3 sequence: CASSGTVNTEAFF. The CDR3 DNA sequence: TGCGCCAGCAGCGGGACAGTAAACACTGAAGCTTTCTTT.

The CDR3: CASSLGLAGDLDTQYF. CDR3 nucleotides: TGTGCCAGCAGCTTAGGACTAGCGGGGGATTTGGATACGCAGTATTTT. V gene TRBV7-2 combines with J gene TRBJ2-3, with TRBD2 matching 12 bases. Germline V gene sequence: CDR1 SGHTA, CDR2 FQGNSA. The CDR3 has 16 residues. V shed 1 base, J shed 6 bases, and the junction held 5 bases outside the gene matches.

The chain has TRBV9 and TRBJ1-1; D remains ambiguous. This CDR3 is built from 17 residues. Trimming removed 0 bases at V and 0 bases at J, with 15 bases between. CDR1 is SGDLS and CDR2 is YYNGEE in the germline V gene. CDR3 bases: TGTGCCAGCAGCGTAGGGTCGGGGTCTAGATTGAACACTGAAGCTTTCTTT. Translating it yields CASSVGSGSRLNTEAFF.

V and J are TRBV7-8 and TRBJ2-7; D may be TRBD1 (5 bases). CDR1 and CDR2 (germline): SGHVS, FQNEAQ. The germline V and J ends were trimmed by 1 base and 2 bases, with 15 bases remaining between them. The CDR3 is 16 residues long. This CDR3 reads CASSLVRQIRAYEQYF. CDR3 DNA sequence: TGTGCCAGCAGCTTAGTGAGACAGATCAGGGCCTACGAGCAGTACTTC.

This clone was seen just once. The J gene is TRBJ2-3, the V gene TRBV11-2; D is possibly TRBD1 (5 bases). Trimming left V 1 base short and J 10 bases short, with 12 bases between. The CDR3 covers 13 residues. CDR1 and CDR2 from the germline V gene are SGHAT and FQNNGV. CDR3 sequence: CASSLVRESAQYF. Written as DNA, the CDR3 is TGTGCCAGCAGCTTAGTCAGGGAAAGTGCGCAGTATTTT.

The chain employs TRBV29-1 and TRBJ1-2, with unresolved D. V was shortened by 5 bases and J by 8 bases, with 12 bases between the two germline ends. The CDR3 has 11 amino acids. Germline values: CDR1 SQVTM, CDR2 ANQGSEA. The CDR3 region is CSVRRGAGYTF. CDR3 DNA sequence: TGCAGCGTTCGGCGGGGAGCCGGCTACACCTTC.

This sequence joins TRBV5-1 and TRBJ2-2; perhaps TRBD1 as D (6 bases). This CDR3 has 18 amino acids. V was cut by 4 bases and J by 3 bases, with 22 bases left in between. Germline V gene data show CDR1 as SGHRS and CDR2 as YFSETQ. The CDR3 here is CASSPRATGSGYTGELFF. Written as DNA, the CDR3 is TGCGCCAGCAGCCCCAGAGCCACAGGGAGTGGTTACACCGGGGAGCTGTTTTTT. The full variable domain, rest sourced from reference TRBV5-1 and TRBJ2-2, is KAGVTQTPRYLIKTRGQQVTLSCSPISGHRSVSWYQQTPGQGLQFLFEYFSETQRNKGNFPGRFSGRQFSNSRSEMNVSTLELGDSALYLCASSPRATGSGYTGELFFGEGSRLTVL.

V gene TRBV27 combines with J gene TRBJ2-1, with TRBD1 matching over 10 bases. There are 16 residues in the CDR3. V lost 5 bases and J lost 4; bases outside the gene matches: 8. The V gene's germline CDR1 is MNHEY and CDR2 SMNVEV (reference sequence). CDR3 in amino acids: CASSPRGTGAYNEQFF. DNA of the CDR3: TGTGCCAGCAGTCCCCGTGGGACAGGGGCGTACAATGAGCAGTTCTTC.

The chain has TRBV15 and TRBJ2-4; D not resolved. Looked up from germline, CDR1 is LNHNV and CDR2 is YYDKDF (reference sequence). V lost 1 base, J lost 8 bases, and 15 bases lay in between. CDR3 size: 15 residues. This chain's CDR3 is CATSRGGLAADIQYF. Written as DNA, the CDR3 is TGTGCCACCAGCAGAGGAGGCCTGGCCGCAGACATTCAGTACTTC.

The chain uses TRBV6-1 and TRBJ1-2; 7 bases map to TRBD1. The V segment lost 3 bases and the J segment 4 bases; nucleotides outside the gene matches: 11. CDR1 is MNHNS and CDR2 is SASEGT in the germline V gene. This CDR3 is 16 amino acids long. The CDR3 spells CASSEPGQPNSYGYTF. The CDR3 coding sequence is TGTGCCAGCAGTGAGCCGGGACAGCCTAATTCCTATGGCTACACCTTC.

The chain combines TRBV18 with TRBJ1-3, with D possibly being TRBD1 (6 bases). This CDR3 region has 13 residues. V was clipped by 3 bases and J by 4 bases, with 7 bases between them. Germline CDR1 reads KGHSH; CDR2 reads LQKENI. DNA of the CDR3: TGTGCCAGCTCACCTGGACAGGGAAACACCATATATTTT. Residues: CASSPGQGNTIYF. The variable domain in full, with the rest retrieved from reference TRBV18 and TRBJ1-3, is NAGVMQNPRHLVRRRGQEARLRCSPMKGHSHVYWYRQLPEEGLKFMVYLQKENIIDESGMPKERFSAEFPKEGPSILRIQQVVRGDSAAYFCASSPGQGNTIYFGEGSWLTVV.

This rearrangement joins TRBV7-9 to TRBJ1-4, with unresolved D. The CDR3 loop spans 15 amino acids. CDR1 and CDR2 (germline): SEHNR, FQNEAQ (reference sequence). Trimming removed 0 bases at V and 7 bases at J, with 12 bases between. CDR3 coding DNA: TGTGCCAGCAGCTTAGCGCAAGGTTCAGGTGAAAAACTGTTTTTT. Translation: CASSLAQGSGEKLFF.

The chain uses TRBV4-2 and TRBJ1-2; 7 bases agree with TRBD1. The CDR3 loop spans 18 amino acids. V lost 0 bases, J lost 4 bases, and 14 bases stayed unmatched. CDR1 is LGHNA, CDR2 YNFKEQ, per germline. CDR3 residues: CASSQEGQRTSIRYGYTF. The CDR3 DNA reads as TGTGCCAGCAGCCAAGAGGGACAGCGAACCTCAATTCGCTATGGCTACACCTTC.

The chain links TRBV28 to TRBJ2-1; 13 bases agree with TRBD2. The CDR3 loop spans 15 amino acids. V was pared by 1 base and J by 12 bases, with 6 bases of the junction left unmatched. Germline values: CDR1 MDHEN, CDR2 SYDVKM. The CDR3 protein is CASSLYGLAGAVQFF. CDR3 DNA: TGTGCCAGCAGTTTATATGGACTAGCGGGAGCTGTGCAGTTCTTC.

The rearrangement links TRBV5-1 to TRBJ1-5; 12 positions match TRBD1. V shed 0 bases, J shed 0 bases, and the junction held 7 bases outside the gene matches. Germline V gene lookup returns CDR1 SGHRS and CDR2 YFSETQ. The CDR3 covers 19 residues. The CDR3 region is CASSLVGTGGTPSNQPQHF. CDR3 nucleotide sequence: TGCGCCAGCAGCTTGGTAGGGACAGGGGGCACCCCTAGCAATCAGCCCCAGCATTTT.

The chain uses TRBV28 and TRBJ2-3; a possible D gene is TRBD2 (6 bases). The germline V gene has CDR1 MDHEN and CDR2 SYDVKM. V dropped 3 bases and J dropped 8 bases, with 21 bases sitting between them. This CDR3 has 16 residues. CDR3 bases: TGTGCCAGCAGTTTCGATGTTCATAGCGGTTCGGCTACGCAGTATTTT. Encoded protein: CASSFDVHSGSATQYF. Variable domain in full (rest from reference TRBV28 and TRBJ2-3): DVKVTQSSRYLVKRTGEKVFLECVQDMDHENMFWYRQDPGLGLRLIYFSYDVKMKEKGDIPEGYSVSREKKERFSLILESASTNQTSMYLCASSFDVHSGSATQYFGPGTRLTVL.

The chain links TRBV10-3 to TRBJ2-3; TRBD2 aligns across 11 bases. The CDR3 consists of 14 residues. Per the germline V gene, CDR1 is ENHRY and CDR2 is SYGVKD. The V gene end was trimmed by 5 bases and the J gene end by 6 bases; junction bases not matched to a gene: 4. In DNA form, the CDR3 reads TGTGCCATCAGTTTAGCGGGAGGGCCGGATACGCAGTATTTT. Translation: CAISLAGGPDTQYF.

The rearrangement joins TRBV7-9 to TRBJ2-1; D is unclear. Germline assignment: CDR1 SEHNR and CDR2 FQNEAQ (reference sequence). Trimming stripped 3 bases from V and 10 bases from J, with 10 bases between. The CDR3 is 12 amino acids. The CDR3, as DNA: TGTGCCAGCAGCTTCTCTCTGGGCGAGCAGTTCTTC. It is translated as CASSFSLGEQFF.

The chain links TRBV20-1 to TRBJ1-1; D unclear. The germline V gene encodes CDR1 DFQATT and CDR2 SNEGSKA (reference sequence). With 5 bases removed from V and 3 bases from J, the gap between germline ends came to 7 bases. The CDR3 has 11 amino acids. The CDR3 coding sequence is TGCAGTGCTTTCCGGGACACTGAAGCTTTCTTT. Encoded protein: CSAFRDTEAFF.

This clone was detected only a few times. This sequence joins TRBV19 and TRBJ1-2; perhaps TRBD1 as D (6 bases). The germline V and J ends were trimmed by 8 bases and 0 bases, with 13 bases remaining between them. The CDR3 is made up of 14 amino acids. Germline CDR1 is LNHDA and CDR2 is SQIVND (reference sequence). CDR3 region: CASARDTANYGYTF. Written as DNA, the CDR3 is TGTGCCAGTGCCCGGGACACAGCTAACTATGGCTACACCTTC.

The gene calls are TRBV5-5 and TRBJ2-2, with TRBD2 matching over 9 bases. V lost 4 bases, J lost 3 bases, and 16 bases stayed unmatched. The CDR3 totals 19 residues. CDR1 and CDR2 from the germline V gene are SGHKS and YYEKEE (reference sequence). The CDR3 nucleotides are TGTGCCAGCAGCCAAGGATCCTCTAGCGGGAATCTGGACACCGGGGAGCTGTTTTTT. Protein sequence: CASSQGSSSGNLDTGELFF.

V is TRBV18 and J is TRBJ2-3; 8 nucleotides align to TRBD1. From germline, CDR1 is KGHSH and CDR2 LQKENI. V shed 3 bases, J shed 1 base, and the junction held 6 bases outside the gene matches. The CDR3 covers 16 residues. CDR3 residues: CASSPRNRGGTDTQYF. The CDR3 DNA is TGTGCCAGCTCACCCCGAAACAGGGGGGGCACAGATACGCAGTATTTT. Full variable domain (remainder filled in from reference TRBV18 and TRBJ2-3): NAGVMQNPRHLVRRRGQEARLRCSPMKGHSHVYWYRQLPEEGLKFMVYLQKENIIDESGMPKERFSAEFPKEGPSILRIQQVVRGDSAAYFCASSPRNRGGTDTQYFGPGTRLTVL.

The chain employs TRBV13 and TRBJ2-7, with TRBD1 matching over 7 bases. There are 15 residues in the CDR3. Germline trimming cut 0 bases from V and 5 bases from J; bases unmatched to any gene: 7. Germline values: CDR1 PRHDT, CDR2 FYEKMQ (reference sequence). The chain's CDR3 is CASSLGTGYDDEQYF. CDR3 nucleotides: TGTGCCAGCAGCTTAGGGACAGGGTATGACGACGAGCAGTACTTC.

V gene TRBV18 combines with J gene TRBJ2-5; possibly TRBD2 for D (6 bases). This CDR3 spans 15 amino acids. CDR1 is KGHSH and CDR2 is LQKENI in the germline V gene. Trimming left V 3 bases short and J 1 base short, with 12 bases between. CDR3 sequence reads: CASSPIRGFQETQYF. CDR3 in DNA: TGTGCCAGCTCACCCATCCGGGGGTTCCAAGAGACCCAGTACTTC.

The J gene is TRBJ2-1, the V gene TRBV7-6; 11 bases align to TRBD1. J gave up 7 bases and V 1 base, and 12 bases lay outside the gene matches. CDR1 and CDR2 (germline): SGHVS, FNYEAQ. This CDR3 contains 18 residues. This chain's CDR3 is CASSLESQGQGVDNEQFF. The DNA for the CDR3 is TGTGCCAGCAGCTTAGAATCCCAGGGACAGGGGGTCGATAATGAGCAGTTCTTC. The complete variable domain, with remaining parts taken from reference TRBV7-6 and TRBJ2-1, reads GAGVSQSPRYKVTKRGQDVALRCDPISGHVSLYWYRQALGQGPEFLTYFNYEAQQDKSGLPNDRFSAERPEGSISTLTIQRTEQRDSAMYRCASSLESQGQGVDNEQFFGPGTRLTVL.

The gene calls are TRBV28 and TRBJ1-1; no firm D call. The CDR3 contains 11 residues. V was pared by 9 bases and J by 0 bases, with 5 bases between. CDR1 is MDHEN and CDR2 is SYDVKM in the germline V gene. The CDR3 sequence is CASTMNTEAFF. The CDR3 DNA is TGTGCCAGTACTATGAACACTGAAGCTTTCTTT.

The genes are TRBV18 and TRBJ1-1, with D possibly TRBD1 on 6 matching bases. V lost 3 bases and J 0 bases, leaving 11 bases between the germline ends. The CDR3 has 15 residues. Germline V CDR1 and CDR2: KGHSH, LQKENI. CDR3 amino acids: CASSPRTDMNTEAFF. CDR3 coding DNA: TGTGCCAGCTCACCTAGGACAGATATGAACACTGAAGCTTTCTTT.

The chain joins TRBV5-4 to TRBJ2-3; the D gene is possibly TRBD1 (5 bases). The V end lost 4 bases, the J end lost 1 base, and 10 bases lay between the germline ends. CDR3 length: 14 amino acids. The germline V gene has CDR1 SGHNT and CDR2 YYREEE (reference sequence). CDR3 in DNA: TGTGCCAGCAGCGCAGTGACAGGCACAGATACGCAGTATTTT. Its translation is CASSAVTGTDTQYF.